Listed below are T cell receptor beta chains from one sample, sequenced in a study of blood T cell repertoires in COVID-19. Repertoires were generated with immunoSEQ multiplex PCR, while TCRdb's copy carries only in-frame clones and drops some. The table includes 270,000 or so clones, roughly 89% detected once. What was sequenced was peripheral blood. These receptors came from a woman aged 25 to 39 with active or convalescent COVID-19. Each CDR3 is given with its conserved first and last residue. D genes are given only for firm matches. Clone size, where shown, is once, few, many, or a class for clones that have expanded.

V: TRBV7-9; size: .; length: 12; D: .; J: TRBJ2-5; CDR3: CASSPRGETQYF; DNA: TGTGCCAGCAGCCCACGAGGGGAGACCCAGTACTTC
V: TRBV10-3; size: .; length: 14; D: TRBD1; J: TRBJ1-4; CDR3: CAISERQGHEKLFF; DNA: TGTGCCATCAGTGAGAGACAGGGGCATGAAAAACTGTTTTTT
V: TRBV3-1/TRBV3-2; size: once; length: 12; D: .; J: TRBJ1-2; CDR3: CASSQQSLGYTF; DNA: TGTGCCAGCAGCCAACAGTCCCTGGGCTACACCTTC
V: TRBV21-1; size: once; length: 14; D: .; J: TRBJ1-6; CDR3: CASSIRGIESPLHF; DNA: TGTGCCAGCAGCATCCGGGGGATTGAATCACCCCTCCACTTT
V: TRBV7-9; size: .; length: 14; D: .; J: TRBJ1-1; CDR3: CASSLASEGKRAFF; DNA: TGTGCCAGCAGCTTAGCGTCGGAGGGGAAGAGAGCTTTCTTT
V: TRBV19; size: few; length: 15; D: .; J: TRBJ1-5; CDR3: CASSRGVYSNQPQHF; DNA: TGTGCCAGTAGTAGGGGGGTCTATAGCAATCAGCCCCAGCATTTT
V: TRBV5-6; size: .; length: 13; D: TRBD1; J: TRBJ1-2; CDR3: CASSLAGGYGYTF; DNA: TGTGCCAGCAGCTTGGCAGGGGGTTATGGCTACACCTTC
V: TRBV19; size: .; length: 15; D: .; J: TRBJ1-5; CDR3: CASSIEAGPYQPQHF; DNA: TGTGCCAGTAGTATAGAGGCGGGGCCTTATCAGCCCCAGCATTTT
V: TRBV9; size: .; length: 15; D: TRBD2; J: TRBJ2-7; CDR3: CASSVAGAPGGEQYF; DNA: TGTGCCAGCAGCGTAGCTGGAGCGCCGGGGGGCGAGCAGTACTTC
V: TRBV5-4; size: .; length: 15; D: .; J: TRBJ1-2; CDR3: CASSDGRTGKSGYTF; DNA: TGTGCCAGCAGCGATGGAAGGACGGGGAAGTCTGGCTACACCTTC
V: TRBV2; size: .; length: 18; D: .; J: TRBJ1-5; CDR3: CASMAARARGFSNQPQHF; DNA: TGTGCCAGCATGGCGGCGAGGGCTCGAGGTTTTAGCAATCAGCCCCAGCATTTT
V: TRBV14; size: once; length: 12; D: .; J: TRBJ2-5; CDR3: CASSTGTETQYF; DNA: TGTGCCAGCAGTACAGGGACCGAGACCCAGTACTTC
V: TRBV18; size: .; length: 14; D: TRBD1; J: TRBJ2-7; CDR3: CASSPPGQPEEQYF; DNA: TGTGCCAGCTCACCACCGGGACAGCCCGAGGAGCAGTACTTC
V: TRBV5-6; size: once; length: 13; D: TRBD2; J: TRBJ2-1; CDR3: CASTGTSLNEQFF; DNA: TGTGCCAGCACCGGGACTAGTCTCAATGAGCAGTTCTTC
V: TRBV30; size: .; length: 11; D: .; J: TRBJ1-2; CDR3: CAWSGRYGYTF; DNA: TGTGCCTGGAGTGGCCGGTATGGCTACACCTTC
V: TRBV7-3; size: .; length: 15; D: TRBD1; J: TRBJ1-4; CDR3: CASSFTGGANEKLFF; DNA: TGTGCCAGCAGCTTCACAGGGGGTGCTAATGAAAAACTGTTTTTT
V: TRBV7-9; size: once; length: 15; D: TRBD2; J: TRBJ2-1; CDR3: CASTSLVSGGKEQFF; DNA: TGTGCCAGCACCTCTTTGGTTAGCGGGGGGAAGGAGCAGTTCTTC
V: TRBV11-1; size: .; length: 15; D: .; J: TRBJ1-2; CDR3: CASSSRQEQGRGYTF; DNA: TGTGCCAGCAGCTCTCGACAGGAACAGGGCCGGGGCTACACCTTC